Listed below are T cell receptor beta chains from one sample, sequenced in a study of blood T cell repertoires in COVID-19. The data were produced by immunoSEQ multiplex PCR, yet TCRdb's version contains in-frame clones alone and is incomplete. The repertoire holds approximately 300,000 clones, with approximately 90% as singletons. Sequenced material: peripheral blood. Source of these receptors: a woman aged 35 to 49 with acute or convalescent COVID-19. The conserved cysteine and the conserved F or W are not part of the CDR3 here. The order of the fields is CDR3 length, V gene, J gene, CDR3 protein.

length: 13
V: TRBV19
J: TRBJ2-3
CDR3: ASRGLAGPTDTQY

length: 11
V: TRBV6-1
J: TRBJ1-2
CDR3: ASSENRGYGYT

length: 14
V: TRBV18
J: TRBJ1-4
CDR3: ASSPPNSLNNEKLF

length: 12
V: TRBV30
J: TRBJ1-2
CDR3: AWRPSAGGYGYT

length: 13
V: TRBV6-1
J: TRBJ2-2
CDR3: ASSELAGGTGELF

length: 12
V: TRBV19
J: TRBJ1-2
CDR3: ASSIRSGVYGYT

length: 12
V: TRBV7-2
J: TRBJ2-5
CDR3: ASSLGRDQETQY

length: 10
V: TRBV30
J: TRBJ1-5
CDR3: AWSVRSQPQH

length: 12
V: TRBV5-6
J: TRBJ2-2
CDR3: ASSGAGRPHELF

length: 12
V: TRBV2
J: TRBJ1-5
CDR3: ASRRDSGNQPQH

length: 12
V: TRBV2
J: TRBJ1-4
CDR3: ASSERGYGEKLF

length: 13
V: TRBV9
J: TRBJ2-2
CDR3: ASTYYSGTTGELF

length: 13
V: TRBV5-8
J: TRBJ1-1
CDR3: ASSLPGIWNTEAF

length: 12
V: TRBV5-1
J: TRBJ1-2
CDR3: ASSLEQASGGYT

length: 14
V: TRBV19
J: TRBJ1-5
CDR3: ASISPGQGFNQPQH

length: 12
V: TRBV7-3
J: TRBJ2-5
CDR3: ASSPLGGRETQY

length: 12
V: TRBV6-6
J: TRBJ1-4
CDR3: ASSIRGRGEKLF

length: 17
V: TRBV10-3
J: TRBJ2-3
CDR3: AISDPTGTSGGAEDTQY

length: 10
V: TRBV27
J: TRBJ1-3
CDR3: ASPLEFNTIY

length: 12
V: TRBV3-1/TRBV3-2
J: TRBJ2-1
CDR3: ASSQREAYNEQF

length: 10
V: TRBV2
J: TRBJ1-5
CDR3: ASSESTLRQH

length: 10
V: TRBV12-3/TRBV12-4
J: TRBJ1-2
CDR3: AVRVVNYGYT

length: 13
V: TRBV9
J: TRBJ1-6
CDR3: ASSQKTALNSPLH

length: 12
V: TRBV19
J: TRBJ1-5
CDR3: ASSIGGLDQPQH

length: 16
V: TRBV4-1
J: TRBJ1-3
CDR3: ASSPSPGQYSSGNTIY

length: 14
V: TRBV4-1
J: TRBJ1-2
CDR3: ASSLRPGTANYGYT

length: 15
V: TRBV30
J: TRBJ2-1
CDR3: AWRGSRTTYSYNEQF

length: 15
V: TRBV11-2
J: TRBJ2-3
CDR3: ASSSPTLAASTDTQY

length: 14
V: TRBV7-2
J: TRBJ2-3
CDR3: ASSPAAGTVSNTQY

length: 13
V: TRBV19
J: TRBJ1-5
CDR3: ATRDSFYSNQPQH

length: 14
V: TRBV10-2
J: TRBJ2-5
CDR3: ASTRRAGSQGETQY

length: 13
V: TRBV19
J: TRBJ1-5
CDR3: ASKSAREGNQPQH

length: 12
V: TRBV5-1
J: TRBJ2-3
CDR3: ASSSQGATDTQY

length: 13
V: TRBV27
J: TRBJ1-5
CDR3: ASSLGGSGNQPQH

length: 13
V: TRBV5-4
J: TRBJ1-2
CDR3: ASSLRGTGVYGYT

length: 14
V: TRBV28
J: TRBJ2-1
CDR3: ASRHYATTSRLEQF

length: 11
V: TRBV7-2
J: TRBJ2-1
CDR3: ASSLGLANEQF

length: 13
V: TRBV7-9
J: TRBJ1-5
CDR3: ASSPDRASNQPQH

length: 11
V: TRBV30
J: TRBJ1-6
CDR3: AWRGTEYSPLH

length: 11
V: TRBV5-8
J: TRBJ1-5
CDR3: ASSLRLGRGKH

length: 8
V: TRBV29-1
J: TRBJ1-1
CDR3: SVVYTEAF

length: 14
V: TRBV5-6
J: TRBJ2-5
CDR3: ASSFRDLAPQETQY

length: 12
V: TRBV7-9
J: TRBJ1-2
CDR3: ASSPGTGYPGYT

length: 12
V: TRBV19
J: TRBJ2-5
CDR3: ASSIGGIRETQY

length: 16
V: TRBV4-1
J: TRBJ1-3
CDR3: ASSHHTGRGDSGNTIY

length: 10
V: TRBV18
J: TRBJ2-3
CDR3: ASSTSTDTQY

length: 13
V: TRBV25-1
J: TRBJ1-3
CDR3: ASSESTGSGNTIY

length: 12
V: TRBV2
J: TRBJ1-2
CDR3: ASTFRGDSYGYT

length: 13
V: TRBV9
J: TRBJ2-3
CDR3: ASSSTGTSAGTQY

length: 13
V: TRBV18
J: TRBJ1-3
CDR3: ASSPKQVSGNTIY

length: 12
V: TRBV7-2
J: TRBJ1-2
CDR3: ASSSGQGMNGYT